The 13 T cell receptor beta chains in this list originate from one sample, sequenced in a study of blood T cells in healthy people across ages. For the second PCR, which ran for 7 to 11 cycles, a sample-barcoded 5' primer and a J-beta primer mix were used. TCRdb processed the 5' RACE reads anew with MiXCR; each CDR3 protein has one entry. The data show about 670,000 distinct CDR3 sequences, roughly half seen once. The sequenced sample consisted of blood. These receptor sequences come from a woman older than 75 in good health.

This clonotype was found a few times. CDR3 amino acids: CSAPRGANQETQYF. The CDR3 DNA follows: TGCAGTGCTCCCCGGGGGGCGAATCAAGAGACCCAGTACTTC. The V gene is TRBV20-1, the J gene TRBJ2-5; perhaps TRBD2 as D (7 bases). This CDR3 contains 14 residues. Germline-derived CDR1 and CDR2 are DFQATT and SNEGSKA (reference sequence). V was shortened by 5 bases and J by 2 bases, with 15 bases between the two germline ends.

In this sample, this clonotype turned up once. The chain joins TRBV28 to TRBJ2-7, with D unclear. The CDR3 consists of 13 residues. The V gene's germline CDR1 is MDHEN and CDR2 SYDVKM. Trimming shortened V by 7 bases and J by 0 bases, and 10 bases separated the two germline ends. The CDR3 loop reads CASTTGSSYEQYF. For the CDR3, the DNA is TGTGCCAGCACCACCGGTAGCTCCTACGAGCAGTACTTC.

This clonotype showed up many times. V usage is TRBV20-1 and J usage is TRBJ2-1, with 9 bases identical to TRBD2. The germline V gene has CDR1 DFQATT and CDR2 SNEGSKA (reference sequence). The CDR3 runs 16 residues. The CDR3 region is CSVRLAESSSYNEQFF. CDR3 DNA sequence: TGCAGCGTCAGACTAGCGGAATCAAGCTCCTACAATGAGCAGTTCTTC.

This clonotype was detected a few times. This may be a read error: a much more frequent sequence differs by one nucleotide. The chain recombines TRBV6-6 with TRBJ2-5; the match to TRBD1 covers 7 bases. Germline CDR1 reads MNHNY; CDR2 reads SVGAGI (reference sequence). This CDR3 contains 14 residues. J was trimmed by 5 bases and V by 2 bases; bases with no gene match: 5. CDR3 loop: CASSYRTQGETQYF. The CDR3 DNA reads TGTGCCAGCAGTTACCGGACACAGGGGGAGACCCAGTACTTC.

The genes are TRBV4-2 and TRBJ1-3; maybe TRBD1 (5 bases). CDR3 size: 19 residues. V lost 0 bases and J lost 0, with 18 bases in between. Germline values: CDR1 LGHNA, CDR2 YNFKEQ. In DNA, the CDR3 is TGTGCCAGCAGCCAAGATAGGGGTTTTATGCCGGGCTCTGGAAACACCATATATTTT. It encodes CASSQDRGFMPGSGNTIYF.

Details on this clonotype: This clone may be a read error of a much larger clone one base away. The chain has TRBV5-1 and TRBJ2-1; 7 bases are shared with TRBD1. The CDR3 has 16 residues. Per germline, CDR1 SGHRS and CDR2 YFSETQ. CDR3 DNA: TGCGCCAGCAGCTTCGACCCGGGACAGTCATACAATGAGCGGTTCTTC. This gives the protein CASSFDPGQSYNERFF.

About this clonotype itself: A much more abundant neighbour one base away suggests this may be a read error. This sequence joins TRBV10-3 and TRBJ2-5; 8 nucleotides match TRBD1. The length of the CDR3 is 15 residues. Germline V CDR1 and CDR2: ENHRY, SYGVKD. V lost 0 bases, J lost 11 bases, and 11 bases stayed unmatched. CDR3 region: CAISESSTGANEQYF. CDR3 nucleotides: TGTGCCATCAGTGAGTCCTCGACAGGGGCCAATGAGCAGTACTTC.

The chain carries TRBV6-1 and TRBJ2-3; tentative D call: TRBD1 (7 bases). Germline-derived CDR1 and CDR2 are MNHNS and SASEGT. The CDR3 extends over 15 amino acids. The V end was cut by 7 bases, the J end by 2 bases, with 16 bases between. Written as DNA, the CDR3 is TGTGCCAGCAACCAGGGGGGAGCGGTCACAGATACGCAGTATTTT. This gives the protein CASNQGGAVTDTQYF.

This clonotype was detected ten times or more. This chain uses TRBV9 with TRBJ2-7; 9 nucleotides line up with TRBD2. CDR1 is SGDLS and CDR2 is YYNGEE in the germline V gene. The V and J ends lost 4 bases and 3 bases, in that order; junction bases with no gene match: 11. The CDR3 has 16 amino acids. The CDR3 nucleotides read TGTGCCAGCAGCCCCGGGGCTAGCGGGAAGTACTACGAGCAGTACTTC. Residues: CASSPGASGKYYEQYF.

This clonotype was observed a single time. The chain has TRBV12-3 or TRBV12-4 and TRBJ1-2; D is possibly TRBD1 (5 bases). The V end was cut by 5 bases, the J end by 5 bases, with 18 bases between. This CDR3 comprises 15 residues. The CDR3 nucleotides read TGTGCCAGCAGTACACGTCCCGTGGGGGTATATGGCTACACCTTC. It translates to CASSTRPVGVYGYTF.

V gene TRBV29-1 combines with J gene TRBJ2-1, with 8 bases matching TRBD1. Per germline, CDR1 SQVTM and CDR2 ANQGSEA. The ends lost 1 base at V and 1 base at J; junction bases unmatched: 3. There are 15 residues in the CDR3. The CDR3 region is CSVEGTGISYNEQFF. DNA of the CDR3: TGCAGCGTTGAAGGGACAGGGATATCCTACAATGAGCAGTTCTTC.

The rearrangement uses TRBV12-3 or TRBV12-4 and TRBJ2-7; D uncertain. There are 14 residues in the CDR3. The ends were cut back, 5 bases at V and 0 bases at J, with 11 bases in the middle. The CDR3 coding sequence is TGTGCCAGCAGTCGGAAAAGGGCCTCCTACGAGCAGTACTTC. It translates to CASSRKRASYEQYF.

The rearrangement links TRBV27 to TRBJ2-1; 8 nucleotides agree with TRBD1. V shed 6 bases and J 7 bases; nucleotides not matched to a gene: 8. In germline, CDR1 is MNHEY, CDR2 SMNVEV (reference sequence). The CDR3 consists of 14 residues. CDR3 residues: CASRDPDRANEQFF. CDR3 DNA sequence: TGTGCCAGCAGGGACCCGGACAGGGCTAATGAGCAGTTCTTC.